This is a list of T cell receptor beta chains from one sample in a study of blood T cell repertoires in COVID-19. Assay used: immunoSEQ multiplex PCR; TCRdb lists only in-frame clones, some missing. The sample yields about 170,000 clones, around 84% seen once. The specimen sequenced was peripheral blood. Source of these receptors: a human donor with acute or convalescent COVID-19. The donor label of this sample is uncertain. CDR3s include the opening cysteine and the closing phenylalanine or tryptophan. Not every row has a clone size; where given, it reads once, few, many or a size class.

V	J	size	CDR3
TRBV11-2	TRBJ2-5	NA	CASSLAERGALRETQYF
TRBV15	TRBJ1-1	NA	CATSSSSGTHAEAFF
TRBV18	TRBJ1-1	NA	CASSPRVDTEAFF
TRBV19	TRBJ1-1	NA	CASSIRTDRGNTEAFF
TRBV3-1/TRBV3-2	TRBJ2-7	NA	CASSQGRRRSSYEQYF
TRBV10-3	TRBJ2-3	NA	CAISEISLAGGPDTQYF
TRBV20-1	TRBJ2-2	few	CSASRGAGTGELFF
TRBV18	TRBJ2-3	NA	CASSPPSLQGTDTQYF
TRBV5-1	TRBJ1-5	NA	CASSATGLGRGPQHF
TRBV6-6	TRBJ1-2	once	CASSPLGRVYDYGYTF
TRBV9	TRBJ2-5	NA	CASSVEGGKETQYF
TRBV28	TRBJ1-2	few	CASSSFVEVLEINYGYTF
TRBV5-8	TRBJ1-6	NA	CASSSDRDRVNSPLHF
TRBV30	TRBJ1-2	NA	CAWSVRRLVEDGYTF